What follows describes a single TCR beta chain. What it recognizes is unknown. After removal of 8 bases from V and 4 bases from J, the junction contained 16 bases not matched to a gene. Germline V gene data show CDR1 as SNHLY and CDR2 as FYNNEI. This CDR3 contains 17 residues. Measured with immunoSEQ multiplex PCR; TCRdb has only the in-frame clones, and not every one. Of over 120,000 clones listed, about 92% were seen once; the top ten hold about 8.6%. This sample was included in a study of T cell responses to AZD1222 COVID-19 vaccine. In the study overall: Whether given at about 4 or about 12 weeks, second doses were pooled.

Study conclusions and caveats: Donor demographics were predominantly white British with a female majority; clonal diversity may be underestimated. Vaccine-related CD4 TCRs covered spike, predominating at 160-218 and 743-854. After two AZD1222 doses, spike-specific TCR breadth and depth rose versus day 0.

Sequencing was performed on peripheral blood, taken on day 0 of AZD1222 vaccination. The chain recombines TRBV2 with TRBJ2-1; TRBD2 aligns across 8 bases. This clonotype was sampled from an adult in good health. CDR3 nucleotide sequence: TGTGCCAGCGGGGCTGGAGAGCGGGGGAAGATATACAATGAGCAGTTCTTC. Residues: CASGAGERGKIYNEQFF.